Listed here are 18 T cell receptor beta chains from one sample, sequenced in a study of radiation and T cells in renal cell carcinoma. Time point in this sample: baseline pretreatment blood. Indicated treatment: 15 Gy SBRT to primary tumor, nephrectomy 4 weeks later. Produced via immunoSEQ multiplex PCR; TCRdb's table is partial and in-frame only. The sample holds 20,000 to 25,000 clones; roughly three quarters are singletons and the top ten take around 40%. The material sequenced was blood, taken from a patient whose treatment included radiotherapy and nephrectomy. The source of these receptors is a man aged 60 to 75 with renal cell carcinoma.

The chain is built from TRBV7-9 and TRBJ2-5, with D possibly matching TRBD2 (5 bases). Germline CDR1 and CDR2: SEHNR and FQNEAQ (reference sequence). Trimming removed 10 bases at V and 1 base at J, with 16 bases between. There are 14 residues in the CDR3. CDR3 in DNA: TGTGCCACCGGGGTCAGGCAAACCCAAGAGACCCAGTACTTC. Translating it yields CATGVRQTQETQYF.

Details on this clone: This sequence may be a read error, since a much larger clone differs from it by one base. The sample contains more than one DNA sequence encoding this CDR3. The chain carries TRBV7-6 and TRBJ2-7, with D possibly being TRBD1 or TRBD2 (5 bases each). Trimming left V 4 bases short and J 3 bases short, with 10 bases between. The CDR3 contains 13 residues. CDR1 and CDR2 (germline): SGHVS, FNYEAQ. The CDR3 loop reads CASSSGPNYEQYF. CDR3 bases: TGTGCCAGCAGCTCGGGACCGAACTACGAGCAGTACTTC. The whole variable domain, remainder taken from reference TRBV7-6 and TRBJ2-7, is GAGVSQSPRYKVTKRGQDVALRCDPISGHVSLYWYRQALGQGPEFLTYFNYEAQQDKSGLPNDRFSAERPEGSISTLTIQRTEQRDSAMYRCASSSGPNYEQYFGPGTRLTVT.

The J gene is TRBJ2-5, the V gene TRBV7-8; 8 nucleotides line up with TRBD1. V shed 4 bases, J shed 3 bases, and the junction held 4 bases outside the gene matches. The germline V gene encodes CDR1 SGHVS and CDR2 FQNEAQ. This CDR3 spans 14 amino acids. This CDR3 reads CASSSMTGEETQYF. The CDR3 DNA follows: TGTGCCAGCAGCTCCATGACAGGGGAAGAGACCCAGTACTTC.

CDR3 in amino acids: CASSSQETQYF. The CDR3 nucleotides read TGTGCCAGCAGTTCCCAAGAGACCCAGTACTTC. This chain connects TRBV6-5 to TRBJ2-5; D uncertain. The V end was cut by 4 bases, the J end by 1 base, with 1 base between. CDR3 size: 11 residues. The germline V gene has CDR1 MNHEY and CDR2 SVGAGI.

The DNA of the CDR3 is TGTGCCAGCAGCCGAGCCGGGCGGCCGAACACCGGGGAGCTGTTTTTT. Residues: CASSRAGRPNTGELFF. The chain employs TRBV6-6 and TRBJ2-2; no firm D call. This CDR3 region has 16 residues. Germline V gene lookup returns CDR1 MNHNY and CDR2 SVGAGI (reference sequence). With 6 bases removed from V and 0 bases from J, the gap between germline ends came to 14 bases.

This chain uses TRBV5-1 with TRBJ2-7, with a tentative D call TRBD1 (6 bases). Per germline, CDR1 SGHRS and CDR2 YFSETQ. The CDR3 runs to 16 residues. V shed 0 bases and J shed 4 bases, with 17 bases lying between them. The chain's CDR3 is CASSLVTGGPGYEQYF. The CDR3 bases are TGCGCCAGCAGCTTGGTGACAGGCGGTCCGGGGTACGAGCAGTACTTC.

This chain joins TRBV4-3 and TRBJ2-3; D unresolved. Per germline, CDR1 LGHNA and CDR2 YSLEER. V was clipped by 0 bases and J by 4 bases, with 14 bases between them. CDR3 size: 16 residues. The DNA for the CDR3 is TGCGCCAGCAGCCAAGAGTATCGAGACACGGCAGATACGCAGTATTTT. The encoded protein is CASSQEYRDTADTQYF.

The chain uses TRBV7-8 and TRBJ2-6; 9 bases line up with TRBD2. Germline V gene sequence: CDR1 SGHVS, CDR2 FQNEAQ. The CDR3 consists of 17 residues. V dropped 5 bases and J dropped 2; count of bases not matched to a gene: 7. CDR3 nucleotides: TGTGCCAGCAGCACCGCTAGCGGGATCCCTGGGGCCAACGTCCTGACTTTC. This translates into CASSTASGIPGANVLTF.

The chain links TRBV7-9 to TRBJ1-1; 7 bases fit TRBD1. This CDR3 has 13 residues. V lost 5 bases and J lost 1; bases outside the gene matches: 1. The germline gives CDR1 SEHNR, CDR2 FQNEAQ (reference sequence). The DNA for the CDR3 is TGTGCCAGCAGCGACAGGGCGAACACTGAAGCTTTCTTT. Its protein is CASSDRANTEAFF.

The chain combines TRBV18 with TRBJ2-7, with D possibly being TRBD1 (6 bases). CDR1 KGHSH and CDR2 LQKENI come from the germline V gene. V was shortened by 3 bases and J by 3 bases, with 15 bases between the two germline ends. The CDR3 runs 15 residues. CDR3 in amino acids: CASSPPGTRGYEQYF. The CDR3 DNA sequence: TGTGCCAGCTCACCCCCTGGGACAAGGGGCTACGAGCAGTACTTC.

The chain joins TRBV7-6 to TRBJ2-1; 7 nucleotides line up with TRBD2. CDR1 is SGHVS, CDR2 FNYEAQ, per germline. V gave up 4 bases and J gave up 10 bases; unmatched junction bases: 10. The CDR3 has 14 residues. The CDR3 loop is CASSSTSARIEQFF. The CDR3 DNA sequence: TGTGCCAGCAGCTCAACTAGCGCCCGAATCGAGCAGTTCTTC.

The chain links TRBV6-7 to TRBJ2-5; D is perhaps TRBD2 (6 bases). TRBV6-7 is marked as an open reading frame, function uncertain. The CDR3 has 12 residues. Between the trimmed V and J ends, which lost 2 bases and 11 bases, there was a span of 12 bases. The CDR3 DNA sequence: TGTGCCAGCAGTTACGCAGTAGGAGGGCAGTACTTC. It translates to CASSYAVGGQYF.

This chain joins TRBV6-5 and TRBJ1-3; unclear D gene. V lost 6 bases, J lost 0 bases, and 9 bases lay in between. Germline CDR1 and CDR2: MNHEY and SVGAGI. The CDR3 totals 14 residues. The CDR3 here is CASRHESSGNTIYF. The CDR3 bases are TGTGCCAGCAGACATGAGAGCTCTGGAAACACCATATATTTT.

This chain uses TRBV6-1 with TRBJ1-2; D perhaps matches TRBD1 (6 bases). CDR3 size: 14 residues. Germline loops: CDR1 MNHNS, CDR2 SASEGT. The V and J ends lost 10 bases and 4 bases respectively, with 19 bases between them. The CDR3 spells CATYGTHLVYGYTF. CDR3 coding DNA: TGTGCCACCTACGGGACACATCTGGTCTATGGCTACACCTTC.

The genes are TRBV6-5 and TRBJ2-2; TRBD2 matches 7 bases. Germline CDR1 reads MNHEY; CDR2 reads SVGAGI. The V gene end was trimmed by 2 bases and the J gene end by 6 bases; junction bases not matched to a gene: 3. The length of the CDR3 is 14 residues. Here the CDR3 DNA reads TGTGCCAGCAGTTACGATGGGGGGGCCGGGGAGCTGTTTTTT. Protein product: CASSYDGGAGELFF.

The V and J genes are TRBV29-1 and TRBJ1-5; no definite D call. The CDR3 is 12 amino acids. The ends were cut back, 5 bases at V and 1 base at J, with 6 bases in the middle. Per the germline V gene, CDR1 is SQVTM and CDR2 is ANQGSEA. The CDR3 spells CSVSESNQPQHF. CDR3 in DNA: TGCAGCGTTTCCGAGAGCAATCAGCCCCAGCATTTT.

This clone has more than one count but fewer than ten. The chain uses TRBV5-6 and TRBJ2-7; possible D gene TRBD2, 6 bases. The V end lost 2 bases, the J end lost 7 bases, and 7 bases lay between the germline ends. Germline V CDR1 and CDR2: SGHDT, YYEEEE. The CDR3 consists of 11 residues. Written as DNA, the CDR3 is TGTGCCAGCAGCTTCCGGGGGGAGCAGTACTTC. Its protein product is CASSFRGEQYF.

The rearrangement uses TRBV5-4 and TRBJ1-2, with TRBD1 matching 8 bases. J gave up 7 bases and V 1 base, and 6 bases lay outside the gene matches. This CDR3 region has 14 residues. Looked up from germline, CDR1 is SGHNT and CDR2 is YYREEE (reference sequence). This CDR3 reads CASSLTGGVVGYTF. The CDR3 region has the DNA TGTGCCAGCAGCTTGACAGGGGGGGTTGTTGGCTACACCTTC.